This entry describes one T cell receptor (beta chain). The sample is drawn from a study of CD8 T cells in ankylosing spondylitis. The V end was cut by 5 bases, the J end by 6 bases, with 13 bases between. CDR3 length: 13 residues. Per the germline V gene, CDR1 is SEHNR and CDR2 is FQNEAQ (reference sequence). TCRdb used MiXCR to reprocess the 5' RACE reads, holding one entry per CDR3 protein. The table records around 100,000 distinct CDR3 sequences, approximately 25% of them present only once. The sequence came from a male donor with ankylosing spondylitis. This sequence joins TRBV7-9 and TRBJ1-2; D might be TRBD1 (6 bases). The sequenced sample consisted of synovial fluid, either unsorted or a sorted T cell fraction (not recorded which). In DNA form, the CDR3 reads TGTGCCAGCAGCCCCCCCGGGGGCCATGGCTACACCTTC. It is translated as CASSPPGGHGYTF.